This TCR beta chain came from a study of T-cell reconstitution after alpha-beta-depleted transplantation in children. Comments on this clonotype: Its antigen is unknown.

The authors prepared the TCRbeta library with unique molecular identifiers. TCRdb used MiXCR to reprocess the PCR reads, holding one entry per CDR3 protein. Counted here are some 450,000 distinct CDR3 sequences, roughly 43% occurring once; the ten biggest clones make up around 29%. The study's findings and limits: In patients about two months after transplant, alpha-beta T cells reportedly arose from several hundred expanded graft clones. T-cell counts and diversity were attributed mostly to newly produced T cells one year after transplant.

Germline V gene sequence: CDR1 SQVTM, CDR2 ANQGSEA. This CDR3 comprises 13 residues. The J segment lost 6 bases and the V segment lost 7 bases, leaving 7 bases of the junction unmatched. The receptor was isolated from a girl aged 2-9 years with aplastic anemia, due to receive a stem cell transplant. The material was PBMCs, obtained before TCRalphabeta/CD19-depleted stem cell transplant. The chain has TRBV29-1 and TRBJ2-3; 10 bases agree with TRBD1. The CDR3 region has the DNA TGCAGCGGAACCGGGACAGGGGTGGATACGCAGTATTTT. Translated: CSGTGTGVDTQYF.